This T cell receptor beta chain was obtained from a study of post-analysis software for immune sequencing data. Study-level information: Relapsing-remitting, secondary progressive and progressive-relapsing courses of multiple sclerosis were included.

Many counts were recorded for this clonotype. Its antigen remains unknown. Unique molecular identifiers were carried by the TCR beta cDNA libraries. TCRdb redid the calling of the PCR reads with MiXCR, one entry per CDR3 protein. Of roughly 200,000 distinct CDR3 sequences listed, 29% are singletons. Study-wide findings and caveats: Those with multiple sclerosis, the patient group, showed significantly lower normalized Chao1 diversity than controls. With F measure, samples from one preparation batch clustered together strongly.

Source material: blood. The receptor was isolated from a girl aged 2 to 17 with multiple sclerosis.

The CDR3 protein is CASSAGQGGGTDTQYF. DNA for the CDR3: TGTGCCAGCAGCGCAGGACAGGGCGGGGGCACAGATACGCAGTATTTT. This chain links TRBV5-8 with TRBJ2-3; TRBD1 agrees at 8 bases. Unmatched junction bases numbered 8, after V lost 4 bases and J lost 1 base. From germline, CDR1 is SGHTS and CDR2 YDEGEE. The CDR3 spans 16 residues. Full variable domain (rest looked up from reference TRBV5-8 and TRBJ2-3): EAGVTQSPTHLIKTRGQQATLRCSPISGHTSVYWYQQALGLGLQFLLWYDEGEERNRGNFPPRFSGRQFPNYSSELNVNALELEDSALYLCASSAGQGGGTDTQYFGPGTRLTVL.